These T cell receptor beta chains were read from a single sample in a study of shared clonotypes between healthy human individuals. Using immunoSEQ multiplex PCR, the repertoire was profiled, and TCRdb retains in-frame clones only, with some absent. The sample has about 2 million clones, approximately 94% seen once; the top ten hold 0.9% to 1.4%. The source material was naive CD8+ T cells sorted from blood. The receptors originated from a man aged 18 to 29 in good health. CDR3s include the opening cysteine and the closing phenylalanine or tryptophan. Fields, in order: D gene, J gene, clone size, CDR3 length, V gene, CDR3 protein, CDR3 DNA. A D gene is named only where the DNA matches it firmly. Clone size is not always given. Where it is, it says once, few, many or a class for expanded clones.

D gene: TRBD1
J gene: TRBJ1-1
clone size: -
CDR3 length: 15
V gene: TRBV6-1
CDR3 protein: CASSDLTTGGTEAFF
CDR3 DNA: TGTGCCAGCAGTGACTTAACTACAGGGGGCACTGAAGCTTTCTTT

D gene: -
J gene: TRBJ1-6
clone size: -
CDR3 length: 12
V gene: TRBV10-3
CDR3 protein: CASSEAGTTLHF
CDR3 DNA: TGTGCCTCCTCCGAGGCGGGGACTACCCTCCACTTT

D gene: -
J gene: TRBJ1-2
clone size: -
CDR3 length: 13
V gene: TRBV6-5
CDR3 protein: CASTGQSVYGYTF
CDR3 DNA: TGTGCCAGCACCGGACAGTCCGTCTATGGCTACACCTTC

D gene: -
J gene: TRBJ1-3
clone size: -
CDR3 length: 14
V gene: TRBV5-1
CDR3 protein: CASSLRGGLLGMYF
CDR3 DNA: TGCGCCAGCAGCTTACGCGGGGGCCTACTGGGGATGTATTTT

D gene: TRBD1
J gene: TRBJ1-1
clone size: -
CDR3 length: 15
V gene: TRBV9
CDR3 protein: CASSDLGQGDTEAFF
CDR3 DNA: TGTGCCAGCAGCGACCTGGGACAGGGGGACACTGAAGCTTTCTTT

D gene: TRBD1
J gene: TRBJ1-2
clone size: -
CDR3 length: 14
V gene: TRBV4-1
CDR3 protein: CASSPQGGSYGYTF
CDR3 DNA: TGCGCCAGCAGCCCACAGGGGGGGAGCTATGGCTACACCTTC

D gene: -
J gene: TRBJ1-4
clone size: -
CDR3 length: 15
V gene: TRBV28
CDR3 protein: CASRPRGGKEEKLFF
CDR3 DNA: TGTGCCAGCAGACCCCGGGGGGGCAAGGAGGAAAAACTGTTTTTT

D gene: TRBD1
J gene: TRBJ2-5
clone size: -
CDR3 length: 15
V gene: TRBV5-4
CDR3 protein: CASSPDRGPGETQYF
CDR3 DNA: TGTGCCAGCAGCCCTGACAGGGGGCCGGGGGAGACCCAGTACTTC

D gene: TRBD2
J gene: TRBJ2-5
clone size: -
CDR3 length: 13
V gene: TRBV19
CDR3 protein: CASSMLAGETQYF
CDR3 DNA: TGTGCCAGTAGTATGTTAGCGGGGGAGACCCAGTACTTC

D gene: -
J gene: TRBJ1-5
clone size: -
CDR3 length: 15
V gene: TRBV23-1
CDR3 protein: CASSLDRRGYQPQHF
CDR3 DNA: TGCGCCAGCAGTCTCGACAGGCGGGGATATCAGCCCCAGCATTTT

D gene: TRBD1
J gene: TRBJ1-1
clone size: -
CDR3 length: 13
V gene: TRBV18
CDR3 protein: CASSPGTVTEAFF
CDR3 DNA: TGTGCCAGCTCACCCGGGACAGTCACTGAAGCTTTCTTT

D gene: -
J gene: TRBJ2-7
clone size: -
CDR3 length: 14
V gene: TRBV27
CDR3 protein: CASSLAATEYEQYF
CDR3 DNA: TGTGCCAGCAGTTTGGCGGCGACAGAATACGAGCAGTACTTC

D gene: -
J gene: TRBJ1-1
clone size: -
CDR3 length: 13
V gene: TRBV27
CDR3 protein: CASSFQKGTEAFF
CDR3 DNA: TGTGCCAGCAGTTTTCAAAAGGGCACTGAAGCTTTCTTT

D gene: -
J gene: TRBJ2-7
clone size: -
CDR3 length: 14
V gene: TRBV19
CDR3 protein: CASSFDGETYEQYF
CDR3 DNA: TGTGCCAGTAGTTTCGATGGGGAGACCTACGAGCAGTACTTC

D gene: TRBD2
J gene: TRBJ2-5
clone size: -
CDR3 length: 17
V gene: TRBV10-3
CDR3 protein: CAIRGTSASGIKETQYF
CDR3 DNA: TGTGCCATCAGGGGGACTTCGGCTAGCGGGATTAAAGAGACCCAGTACTTC

D gene: -
J gene: TRBJ2-2
clone size: -
CDR3 length: 15
V gene: TRBV6-5
CDR3 protein: CASSYSGPNTGELFF
CDR3 DNA: TGTGCCAGCAGTTACTCCGGACCTAACACCGGGGAGCTGTTTTTT

D gene: -
J gene: TRBJ1-2
clone size: -
CDR3 length: 15
V gene: TRBV13
CDR3 protein: CASSPGARLKDGYTF
CDR3 DNA: TGTGCCAGCTCCCCTGGGGCTAGGTTGAAAGATGGCTACACCTTC

D gene: -
J gene: TRBJ2-7
clone size: few
CDR3 length: 14
V gene: TRBV28
CDR3 protein: CASSRGGFSYEQYF
CDR3 DNA: TGTGCCTCCTCTAGGGGGGGGTTCTCCTACGAGCAGTACTTC

D gene: -
J gene: TRBJ2-7
clone size: once
CDR3 length: 14
V gene: TRBV7-8
CDR3 protein: CASSLVGRAYEQYF
CDR3 DNA: TGTGCCAGCAGCTTAGTGGGCCGGGCCTACGAGCAGTACTTC

D gene: -
J gene: TRBJ2-7
clone size: -
CDR3 length: 13
V gene: TRBV6-5
CDR3 protein: CASSPGATYEQYF
CDR3 DNA: TGTGCCAGCAGTCCAGGGGCCACCTACGAGCAGTACTTC

D gene: -
J gene: TRBJ1-1
clone size: -
CDR3 length: 11
V gene: TRBV2
CDR3 protein: CARRLGGRAFF
CDR3 DNA: TGTGCCAGAAGGTTGGGGGGCCGAGCTTTCTTT

D gene: -
J gene: TRBJ1-2
clone size: -
CDR3 length: 17
V gene: TRBV4-1
CDR3 protein: CASSQGFTGDANYGYTF
CDR3 DNA: TGCGCCAGCAGCCAAGGATTCACTGGGGACGCTAACTATGGCTACACCTTC

D gene: -
J gene: TRBJ1-2
clone size: -
CDR3 length: 13
V gene: TRBV6-6
CDR3 protein: CASSYSITHGYTF
CDR3 DNA: TGTGCCAGCAGTTACTCGATAACCCATGGCTACACCTTC

D gene: -
J gene: TRBJ2-7
clone size: -
CDR3 length: 18
V gene: TRBV4-1
CDR3 protein: CASSQDPPGVVLSYEQYF
CDR3 DNA: TGCGCCAGCAGCCAAGATCCGCCGGGGGTCGTCCTCTCCTACGAGCAGTACTTC

D gene: TRBD1
J gene: TRBJ2-1
clone size: once
CDR3 length: 15
V gene: TRBV29-1
CDR3 protein: CSVGGGTGNYNEQFF
CDR3 DNA: TGCAGCGTTGGAGGAGGGACAGGGAATTACAATGAGCAGTTCTTC

D gene: -
J gene: TRBJ2-7
clone size: once
CDR3 length: 14
V gene: TRBV2
CDR3 protein: CASSEGAGWYEQYF
CDR3 DNA: TGTGCCAGCAGTGAAGGAGCGGGTTGGTACGAGCAGTACTTC

D gene: TRBD1
J gene: TRBJ1-5
clone size: -
CDR3 length: 17
V gene: TRBV2
CDR3 protein: CASSESAGGWGSQPQHF
CDR3 DNA: TGTGCCAGCAGTGAATCCGCAGGGGGCTGGGGTAGTCAGCCCCAGCATTTT

D gene: -
J gene: TRBJ2-1
clone size: -
CDR3 length: 13
V gene: TRBV14
CDR3 protein: CASSQDRDNEQFF
CDR3 DNA: TGTGCCAGCAGCCAAGACCGGGACAATGAGCAGTTCTTC

D gene: -
J gene: TRBJ1-3
clone size: -
CDR3 length: 13
V gene: TRBV5-6
CDR3 protein: CASSLGDGNTIYF
CDR3 DNA: TGTGCCAGCAGCTTGGGGGATGGAAACACCATATATTTT